These 3 T cell receptor beta chains share one sample of origin, sequenced in a study of T cell repertoires in cytomegalovirus infection. Via MiXCR, TCRdb re-called the reads, giving one row per CDR3 protein. The table has approximately 24,000 distinct CDR3 sequences, around 21% seen once. These receptors are not linked to any known antigen. Material: CD8+ T cells from cultured PBMCs, obtained from culture after CMV antigen stimulation. These receptors came from a human donor in good health (CMV status not recorded). Some clones in this sample may be carry-over from other donors' samples.

This clonotype showed up just a few times. The chain couples TRBV20-1 to TRBJ1-2; D is unresolved. V was shortened by 4 bases and J by 2 bases, with 17 bases between the two germline ends. Germline V gene data show CDR1 as DFQATT and CDR2 as SNEGSKA (reference sequence). The CDR3 runs to 15 residues. CDR3 DNA sequence: TGCAGTGCTATTCCGCCAGCCGATTCCAACTATGGCTACACCTTC. It translates to CSAIPPADSNYGYTF.

This clonotype appeared many times. The chain uses TRBV2 and TRBJ2-1, with D perhaps assigned TRBD1 or TRBD2 (5 bases each). V lost 8 bases and J lost 9, with 11 bases in between. CDR3 length: 11 amino acids. CDR1 is SNHLY and CDR2 is FYNNEI in the germline V gene. The CDR3 region has the DNA TGTGCCAGCCGAGGGGCAATTGAGCAGTTCTTC. Encoded protein: CASRGAIEQFF.

This clonotype was seen repeatedly, ten times or more. This sequence joins TRBV20-1 and TRBJ1-2; 9 bases line up with TRBD1. The CDR3 is made up of 18 amino acids. Losses at the gene ends were 5 bases for V and 2 bases for J; bases not matched to a gene: 18. CDR1 DFQATT and CDR2 SNEGSKA come from the germline V gene (reference sequence). The CDR3 nucleotides read TGCAGTGCTCCCTTGCTCGGGACAGGGCGCACTGGGAACTATGGCTACACCTTC. Protein product: CSAPLLGTGRTGNYGYTF.